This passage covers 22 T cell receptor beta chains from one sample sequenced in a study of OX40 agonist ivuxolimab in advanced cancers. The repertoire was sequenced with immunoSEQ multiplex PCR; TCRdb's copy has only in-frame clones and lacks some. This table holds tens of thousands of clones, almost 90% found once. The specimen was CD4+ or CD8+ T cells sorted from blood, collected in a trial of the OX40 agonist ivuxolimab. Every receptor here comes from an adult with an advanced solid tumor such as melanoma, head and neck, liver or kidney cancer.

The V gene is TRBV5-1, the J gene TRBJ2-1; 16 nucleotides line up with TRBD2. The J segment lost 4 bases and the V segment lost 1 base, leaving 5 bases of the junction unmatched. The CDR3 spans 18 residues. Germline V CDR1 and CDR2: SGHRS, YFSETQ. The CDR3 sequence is CASSLQPGLAGGYNEQFF. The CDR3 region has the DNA TGCGCCAGCAGCTTGCAGCCGGGACTAGCGGGAGGGTACAATGAGCAGTTCTTC.

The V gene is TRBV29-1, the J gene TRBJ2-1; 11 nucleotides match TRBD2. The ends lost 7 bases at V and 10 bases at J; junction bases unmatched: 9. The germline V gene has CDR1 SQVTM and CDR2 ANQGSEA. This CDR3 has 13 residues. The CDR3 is CSARTSGSWEQFF. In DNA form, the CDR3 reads TGCAGCGCTCGCACTAGCGGGAGTTGGGAGCAGTTCTTC.

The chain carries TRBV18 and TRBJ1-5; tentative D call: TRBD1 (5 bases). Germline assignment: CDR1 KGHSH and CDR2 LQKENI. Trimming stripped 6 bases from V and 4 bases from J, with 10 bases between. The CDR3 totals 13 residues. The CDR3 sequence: CASSLGENQPQHF. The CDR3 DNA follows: TGTGCCAGCTCCCTAGGGGAAAATCAGCCCCAGCATTTT.

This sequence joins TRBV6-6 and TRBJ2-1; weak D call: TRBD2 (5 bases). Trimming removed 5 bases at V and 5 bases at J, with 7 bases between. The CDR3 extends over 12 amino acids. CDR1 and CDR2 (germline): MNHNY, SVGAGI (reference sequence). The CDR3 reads CASSPGNNEQFF. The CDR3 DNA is TGTGCCAGCAGTCCGGGGAACAATGAGCAGTTCTTC.

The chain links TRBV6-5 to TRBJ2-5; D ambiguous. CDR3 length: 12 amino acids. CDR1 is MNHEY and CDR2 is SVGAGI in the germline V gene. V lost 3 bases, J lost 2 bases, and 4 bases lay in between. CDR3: CASSYWQETQYF. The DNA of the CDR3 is TGTGCCAGCAGTTATTGGCAAGAGACCCAGTACTTC.

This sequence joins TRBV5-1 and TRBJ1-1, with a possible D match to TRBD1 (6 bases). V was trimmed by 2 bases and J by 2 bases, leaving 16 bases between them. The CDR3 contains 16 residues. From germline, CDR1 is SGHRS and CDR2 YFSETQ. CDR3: CASSFGGGTVNTEAFF. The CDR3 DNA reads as TGCGCCAGCAGCTTTGGAGGGGGGACGGTCAACACTGAAGCTTTCTTT.

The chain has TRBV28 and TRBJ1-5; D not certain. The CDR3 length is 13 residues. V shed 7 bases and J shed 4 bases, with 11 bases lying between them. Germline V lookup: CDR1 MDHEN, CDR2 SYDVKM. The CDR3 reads CASTRATNQPQHF. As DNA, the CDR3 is TGTGCCAGCACGAGGGCGACGAATCAGCCCCAGCATTTT.

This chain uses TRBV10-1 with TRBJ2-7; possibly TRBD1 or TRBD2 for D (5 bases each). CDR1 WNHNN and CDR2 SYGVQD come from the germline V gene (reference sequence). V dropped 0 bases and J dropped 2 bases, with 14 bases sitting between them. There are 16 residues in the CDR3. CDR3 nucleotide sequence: TGCGCCAGCAGTGAGTCAGCGGCCTTAGGGGCCTACGAGCAGTACTTC. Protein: CASSESAALGAYEQYF.

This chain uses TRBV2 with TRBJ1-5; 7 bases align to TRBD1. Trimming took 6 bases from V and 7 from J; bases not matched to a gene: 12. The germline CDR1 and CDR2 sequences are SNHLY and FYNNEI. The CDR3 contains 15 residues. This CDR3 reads CASSAGTEVGQPQHF. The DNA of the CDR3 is TGTGCCAGCAGCGCCGGGACAGAGGTCGGGCAGCCCCAGCATTTT.

CDR3 region: CASSPGLAGSSYEQYF. In DNA form, the CDR3 reads TGTGCCAGCTCACCTGGACTAGCGGGATCCTCCTACGAGCAGTACTTC. The chain couples TRBV18 to TRBJ2-7, with 12 bases lining up with TRBD2. CDR1 KGHSH and CDR2 LQKENI come from the germline V gene. V lost 3 bases, J lost 0 bases, and 3 bases stayed unmatched. The CDR3 has 16 residues.

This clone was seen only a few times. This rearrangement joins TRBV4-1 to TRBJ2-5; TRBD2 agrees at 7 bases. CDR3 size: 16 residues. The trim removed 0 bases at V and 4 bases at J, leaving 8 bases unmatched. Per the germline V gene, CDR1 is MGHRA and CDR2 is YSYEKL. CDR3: CASSQERSGGRETQYF. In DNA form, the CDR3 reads TGCGCCAGCAGCCAAGAACGGTCTGGCGGGAGAGAGACCCAGTACTTC.

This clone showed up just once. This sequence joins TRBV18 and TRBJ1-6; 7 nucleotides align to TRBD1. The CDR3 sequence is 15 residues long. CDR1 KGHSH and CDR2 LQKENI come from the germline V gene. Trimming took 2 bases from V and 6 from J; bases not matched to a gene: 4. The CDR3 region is CASSPTGTVNSPLHF. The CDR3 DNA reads TGTGCCAGCTCACCAACCGGGACAGTTAATTCACCCCTCCACTTT.

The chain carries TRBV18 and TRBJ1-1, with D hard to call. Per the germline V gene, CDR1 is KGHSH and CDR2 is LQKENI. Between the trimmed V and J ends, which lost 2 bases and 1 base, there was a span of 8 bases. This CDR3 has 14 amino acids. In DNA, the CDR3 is TGTGCCAGCTCACCAATCAGCACGAACACTGAAGCTTTCTTT. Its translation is CASSPISTNTEAFF.

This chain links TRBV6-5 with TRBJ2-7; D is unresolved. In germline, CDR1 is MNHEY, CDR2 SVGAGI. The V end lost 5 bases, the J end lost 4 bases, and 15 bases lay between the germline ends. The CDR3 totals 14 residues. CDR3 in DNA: TGTGCCAGCAGTGGAATATCCCTCCCGTACGAGCAGTACTTC. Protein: CASSGISLPYEQYF.

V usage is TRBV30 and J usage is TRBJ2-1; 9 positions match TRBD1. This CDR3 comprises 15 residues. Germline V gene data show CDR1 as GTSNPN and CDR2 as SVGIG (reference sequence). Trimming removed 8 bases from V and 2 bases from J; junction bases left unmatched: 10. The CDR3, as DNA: TGTGCCCGTACTCCGGGACAGGGCCCCTACAATGAGCAGTTCTTC. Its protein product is CARTPGQGPYNEQFF.

For the CDR3, the DNA is TGCAGTGCTAGAGGGGGGGGTGAAGCTTTCTTT. It encodes CSARGGGEAFF. The chain carries TRBV20-1 and TRBJ1-1, with D perhaps TRBD1 (5 bases). Germline lookup yields CDR1 DFQATT and CDR2 SNEGSKA (reference sequence). Trimming took 1 base from V and 7 from J, leaving 7 bases between them. The CDR3 has 11 amino acids.

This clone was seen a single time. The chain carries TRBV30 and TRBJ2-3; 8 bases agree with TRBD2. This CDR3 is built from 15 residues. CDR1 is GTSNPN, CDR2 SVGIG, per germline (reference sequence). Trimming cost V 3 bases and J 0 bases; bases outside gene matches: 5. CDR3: CAWSLAGLSTDTQYF. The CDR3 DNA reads TGTGCCTGGAGCTTAGCGGGACTTAGCACAGATACGCAGTATTTT. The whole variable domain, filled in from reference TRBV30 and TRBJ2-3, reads SQTIHQWPATLVQPVGSPLSLECTVEGTSNPNLYWYRQAAGRGLQLLFYSVGIGQISSEVPQNLSASRPQDRQFILSSKKLLLSDSGFYLCAWSLAGLSTDTQYFGPGTRLTVL.

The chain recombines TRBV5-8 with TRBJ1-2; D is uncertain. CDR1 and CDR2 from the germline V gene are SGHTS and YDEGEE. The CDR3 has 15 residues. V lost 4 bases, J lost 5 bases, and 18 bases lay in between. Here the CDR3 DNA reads TGTGCCAGCAGCCTAGAGGACCGCGGGCTGTATGGCTACACCTTC. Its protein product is CASSLEDRGLYGYTF.

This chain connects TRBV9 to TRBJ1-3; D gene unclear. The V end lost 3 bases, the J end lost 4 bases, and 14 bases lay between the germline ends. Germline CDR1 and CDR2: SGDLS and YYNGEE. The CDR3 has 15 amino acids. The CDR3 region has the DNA TGTGCCAGCAGCGCCGAAACCTCACCAGGAAACACCATATATTTT. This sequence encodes CASSAETSPGNTIYF.

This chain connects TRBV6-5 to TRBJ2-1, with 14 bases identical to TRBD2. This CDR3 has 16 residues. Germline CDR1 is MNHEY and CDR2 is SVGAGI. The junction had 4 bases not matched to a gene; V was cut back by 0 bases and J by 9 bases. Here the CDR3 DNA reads TGTGCCAGCAGTTACTCGGGACTAGCGGGAGTTTTTGAGCAGTTCTTC. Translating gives CASSYSGLAGVFEQFF.

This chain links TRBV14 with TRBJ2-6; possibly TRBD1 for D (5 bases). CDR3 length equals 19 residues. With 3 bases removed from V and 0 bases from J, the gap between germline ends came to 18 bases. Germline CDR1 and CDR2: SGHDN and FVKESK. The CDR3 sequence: CASSHPLGQGFSGANVLTF. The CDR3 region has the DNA TGTGCCAGCAGCCACCCCCTCGGGCAGGGTTTCTCTGGGGCCAACGTCCTGACTTTC.

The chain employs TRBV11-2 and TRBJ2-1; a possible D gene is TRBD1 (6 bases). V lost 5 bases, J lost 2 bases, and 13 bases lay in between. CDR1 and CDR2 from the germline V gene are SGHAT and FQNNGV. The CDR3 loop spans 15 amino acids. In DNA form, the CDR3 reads TGTGCCAGCAGCCCCCGACAGGCCGCCTACAATGAGCAGTTCTTC. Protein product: CASSPRQAAYNEQFF.